Each of the 12 T cell receptor beta chains below was sequenced from the same sample in a study of shared clonotypes between healthy human individuals. Generated by immunoSEQ multiplex PCR, the TCRdb table keeps only in-frame clones and is missing some. The sample shows some 2,100,000 clones, 85% to 95% of them seen only once. Naive CD8 cells lacked CD45RO and underwent positive selection for CCR7, leaving out terminally differentiated effector memory CD45RA+ cells. The sequenced material came from naive CD8+ T cells from PBMCs. The receptors here all came from a young man in good health. Some clones in this sample may be carry-over from other donors' samples.

This CDR3 is CASSHTGPLSYEQYF. The CDR3 DNA is TGTGCCAGCAGTCATACAGGGCCGTTGTCCTACGAGCAGTACTTC. V is TRBV2 and J is TRBJ2-7; tentative D call: TRBD1 (6 bases). Trimming cost V 5 bases and J 1 base, with 15 bases left between them. The germline gives CDR1 SNHLY, CDR2 FYNNEI. The CDR3 sequence is 15 residues long. Filled out from reference TRBV2 and TRBJ2-7, the complete variable domain reads EPEVTQTPSHQVTQMGQEVILRCVPISNHLYFYWYRQILGQKVEFLVSFYNNEISEKSEIFDDQFSVERPDGSNFTLKIRSTKLEDSAMYFCASSHTGPLSYEQYFGPGTRLTVT.

CDR3 residues: CASSRTTGTEAFF. The CDR3 region has the DNA TGTGCCAGCAGCCGTACGACAGGGACTGAAGCTTTCTTT. This chain links TRBV28 with TRBJ1-1; TRBD1 matches at 7 bases. CDR3 length: 13 amino acids. Trimming took 6 bases from V and 5 from J; bases not matched to a gene: 6. Germline V CDR1 and CDR2: MDHEN, SYDVKM. The variable domain in full, with the rest retrieved from reference TRBV28 and TRBJ1-1, is DVKVTQSSRYLVKRTGEKVFLECVQDMDHENMFWYRQDPGLGLRLIYFSYDVKMKEKGDIPEGYSVSREKKERFSLILESASTNQTSMYLCASSRTTGTEAFFGQGTRLTVV.

The gene calls are TRBV27 and TRBJ2-6; a possible D gene is TRBD1 (6 bases). The CDR3 has 15 amino acids. The germline V gene encodes CDR1 MNHEY and CDR2 SMNVEV (reference sequence). With 7 bases removed from V and 1 base from J, the gap between germline ends came to 11 bases. This chain's CDR3 is CASTPQGSGANVLTF. As DNA, the CDR3 is TGTGCCAGCACCCCGCAGGGGTCTGGGGCCAACGTCCTGACTTTC.

The chain has TRBV6-1 and TRBJ2-7, with 9 bases aligning to TRBD1. Looked up from germline, CDR1 is MNHNS and CDR2 is SASEGT. This CDR3 comprises 14 residues. V lost 4 bases and J lost 5; bases outside the gene matches: 6. This CDR3 is CASSGRDRADEQYF. CDR3 DNA: TGTGCCAGCAGTGGGCGGGACAGGGCCGACGAGCAGTACTTC.

The genes are TRBV7-2 and TRBJ2-7; 12 bases are shared with TRBD2. This CDR3 spans 17 amino acids. The trim removed 6 bases at V and 1 base at J, leaving 10 bases unmatched. CDR1 and CDR2 from the germline V gene are SGHTA and FQGNSA. The CDR3 spells CASRMGLAGGDSYEQYF. CDR3 DNA: TGTGCCAGCAGGATGGGGCTAGCGGGAGGGGATTCCTACGAGCAGTACTTC.

The chain links TRBV9 to TRBJ2-2; no reliable D call. Germline values: CDR1 SGDLS, CDR2 YYNGEE. Between the trimmed V and J ends, which lost 2 bases and 5 bases, there was a span of 7 bases. CDR3 length: 13 amino acids. The CDR3 DNA sequence: TGTGCCAGCAGCGTTCACATGACCGGGGAGCTGTTTTTT. It translates to CASSVHMTGELFF.

Here the CDR3 reads CASSQGDPSSYEQYF. The DNA for the CDR3 is TGCGCCAGCAGCCAAGGGGATCCCAGCTCCTACGAGCAGTACTTC. The chain employs TRBV4-1 and TRBJ2-7; D uncertain. Deletions cut 1 base from V and 0 bases from J, with 10 bases between. The CDR3 consists of 15 residues. Germline assignment: CDR1 MGHRA and CDR2 YSYEKL.

The V and J genes are TRBV9 and TRBJ2-3; 7 bases are a match to TRBD2. The germline CDR1 and CDR2 sequences are SGDLS and YYNGEE. The J segment lost 6 bases and the V segment lost 4 bases, leaving 14 bases of the junction unmatched. The CDR3 has 16 residues. The CDR3 reads CASSSRGNGGRDTQYF. CDR3 sequence (DNA): TGTGCCAGCAGCTCTCGTGGGAACGGGGGGAGGGATACGCAGTATTTT.

The V call is TRBV28, the J call TRBJ2-3; 16 positions match TRBD2. V was clipped by 4 bases and J by 1 base; unmatched bases: 20. Germline assignment: CDR1 MDHEN and CDR2 SYDVKM. The CDR3 extends over 23 amino acids. As DNA, the CDR3 is TGTGCCAGCAGTTCCAAAACTTACATTGGGACTAGCGGGAGGGCCCGGGGCACAGATACGCAGTATTTT. Protein product: CASSSKTYIGTSGRARGTDTQYF.

The chain uses TRBV27 and TRBJ2-7; possibly TRBD2 for D (6 bases). CDR1 and CDR2 from the germline V gene are MNHEY and SMNVEV (reference sequence). The CDR3 consists of 12 residues. Trimming stripped 7 bases from V and 4 bases from J, with 11 bases between. The DNA for the CDR3 is TGTGCCAGCACCGGGAGAAGATACGAGCAGTACTTC. It yields the protein CASTGRRYEQYF.

The chain carries TRBV2 and TRBJ1-1; tentatively, D is TRBD1 (5 bases). Germline V lookup: CDR1 SNHLY, CDR2 FYNNEI. V lost 7 bases and J 0 bases, leaving 18 bases between the germline ends. CDR3 length: 16 amino acids. CDR3 sequence reads: CASKVGGIDMNTEAFF. CDR3 coding DNA: TGTGCCAGCAAGGTGGGGGGAATAGATATGAACACTGAAGCTTTCTTT.

A few counts support this clone. Additional DNA sequences in this sample encode the identical CDR3. The rearrangement uses TRBV5-1 and TRBJ2-7; D ambiguous. This CDR3 has 11 residues. Germline lookup yields CDR1 SGHRS and CDR2 YFSETQ. Between the trimmed V and J ends, which lost 2 bases and 4 bases, there was a span of 4 bases. CDR3 DNA: TGCGCCAGCAGCTTTGGGTACGAGCAGTACTTC. Translating gives CASSFGYEQYF. The whole variable domain, filled in from reference TRBV5-1 and TRBJ2-7, reads KAGVTQTPRYLIKTRGQQVTLSCSPISGHRSVSWYQQTPGQGLQFLFEYFSETQRNKGNFPGRFSGRQFSNSRSEMNVSTLELGDSALYLCASSFGYEQYFGPGTRLTVT.